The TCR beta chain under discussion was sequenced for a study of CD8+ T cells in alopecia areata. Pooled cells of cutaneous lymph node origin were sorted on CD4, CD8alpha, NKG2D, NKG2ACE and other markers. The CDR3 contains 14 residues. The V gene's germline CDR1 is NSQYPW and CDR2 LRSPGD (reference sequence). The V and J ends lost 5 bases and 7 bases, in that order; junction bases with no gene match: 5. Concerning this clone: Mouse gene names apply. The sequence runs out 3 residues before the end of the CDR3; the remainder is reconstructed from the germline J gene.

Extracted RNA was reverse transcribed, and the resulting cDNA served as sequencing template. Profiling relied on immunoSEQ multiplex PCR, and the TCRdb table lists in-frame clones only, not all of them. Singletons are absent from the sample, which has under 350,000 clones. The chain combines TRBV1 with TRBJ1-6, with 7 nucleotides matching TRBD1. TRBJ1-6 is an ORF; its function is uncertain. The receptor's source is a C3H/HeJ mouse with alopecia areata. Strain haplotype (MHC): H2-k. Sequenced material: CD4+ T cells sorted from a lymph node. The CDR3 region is CTCSPRDRNSPLYF. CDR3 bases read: TGCACCTGCAGTCCACGGGACAGAAATTCGCCC.